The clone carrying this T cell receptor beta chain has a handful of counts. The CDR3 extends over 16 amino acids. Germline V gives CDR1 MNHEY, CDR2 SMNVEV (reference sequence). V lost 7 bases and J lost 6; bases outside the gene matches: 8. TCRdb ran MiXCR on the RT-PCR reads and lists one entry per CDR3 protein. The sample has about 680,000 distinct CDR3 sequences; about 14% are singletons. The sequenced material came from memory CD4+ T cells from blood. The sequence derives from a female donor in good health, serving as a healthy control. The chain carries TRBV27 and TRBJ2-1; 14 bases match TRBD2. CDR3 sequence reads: CASNTWGTSGSNEQFF. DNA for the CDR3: TGTGCCAGCAACACTTGGGGGACTAGCGGGAGCAATGAGCAGTTCTTC.